This T cell receptor beta chain was identified during a study of CD8 T cells in Susac syndrome. After extraction with the RNeasy kit, 0.5 to 1 ug of the RNA was reverse transcribed using random hexamers. TCRdb processed the immunoSEQ multiplex PCR reads anew with MiXCR; each CDR3 protein has one entry. The top ten hold over 0.065% of the sample, which has roughly 330,000 distinct CDR3 sequences, just over 90% seen once. This CDR3 region has 16 residues. In germline, CDR1 is SGHRS, CDR2 YFSETQ. Trimming shortened V by 5 bases and J by 1 base, and 18 bases separated the two germline ends. The receptor was isolated from a human donor with multiple sclerosis. The rearrangement links TRBV5-1 to TRBJ1-1; D might be TRBD1 (6 bases). The sequenced material came from CD4+ T cells from PBMCs. Here the CDR3 reads CASSYGGGESNTEAFF. The DNA of the CDR3 is TGCGCCAGCAGTTATGGAGGGGGGGAATCGAACACTGAAGCTTTCTTT.